This TCR beta chain was documented in a study of T cell repertoires in aging, cancer and after chemotherapy. Multiplex touch-down PCR with TRB-A/B primers amplified rearranged V-D-J TRB sequences. One entry per CDR3 protein, called by TCRdb with MiXCR from the multiplex PCR reads. Of under 8,000 distinct CDR3 sequences listed, around 30% are singletons. TCR beta rearrangements were amplified from peripheral blood genomic DNA. This clonotype was observed a handful of times. Per the germline V gene, CDR1 is PRHDT and CDR2 is FYEKMQ (reference sequence). This CDR3 has 16 amino acids. V trimming: 0 bases; J trimming: 2 bases; junction bases outside the gene matches: 4.

The chain recombines TRBV13 with TRBJ1-5; TRBD1 agrees at 7 bases. Sequenced sample: blood. The sequence derives from a human donor with a blood cancer. The donor label of this sample is uncertain. The CDR3 loop reads CASSLGRQGCNQPQHF. The CDR3 region has the DNA TGTGCCAGCAGCTTAGGAAGACAGGGTTGCAATCAGCCCCAGCATTTT. Combining the CDR3 with reference TRBV13 and TRBJ1-5 gives the whole variable domain AAGVIQSPRHLIKEKRETATLKCYPIPRHDTVYWYQQGPGQDPQFLISFYEKMQSDKGSIPDRFSAQQFSDYHSELNMSSLELGDSALYFCASSLGRQGCNQPQHFGDGTRLSIL.